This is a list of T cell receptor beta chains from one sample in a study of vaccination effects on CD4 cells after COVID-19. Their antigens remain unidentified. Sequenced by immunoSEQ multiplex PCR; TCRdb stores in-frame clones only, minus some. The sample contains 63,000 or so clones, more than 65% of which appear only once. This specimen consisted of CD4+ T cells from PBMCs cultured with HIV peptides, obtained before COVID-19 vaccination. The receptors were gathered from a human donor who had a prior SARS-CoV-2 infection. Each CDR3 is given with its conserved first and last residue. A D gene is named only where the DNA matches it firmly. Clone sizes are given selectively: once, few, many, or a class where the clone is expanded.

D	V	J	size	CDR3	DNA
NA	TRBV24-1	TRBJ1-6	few	CATKRIYNSPLHF	TGTGCCACCAAGCGGATTTATAATTCACCCCTCCACTTT
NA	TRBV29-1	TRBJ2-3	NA	CSVASDLSEQYF	TGCAGCGTTGCGTCCGACCTCTCGGAGCAGTATTTT
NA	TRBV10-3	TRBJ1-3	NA	CAISGTGSGNTIYF	TGTGCCATCAGTGGGACGGGGTCTGGAAACACCATATATTTT
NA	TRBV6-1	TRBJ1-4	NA	CASSEQGRGGNEKLFF	TGTGCCAGCAGTGAACAGGGAAGGGGGGGTAATGAAAAACTGTTTTTT
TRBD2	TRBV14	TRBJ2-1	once	CASSQVKVAGDNEQFF	TGTGCCAGCAGCCAAGTAAAGGTAGCGGGGGACAATGAGCAGTTCTTC
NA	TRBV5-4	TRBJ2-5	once	CASSFGHRQETQYF	TGTGCCAGCAGCTTCGGACATCGCCAAGAGACCCAGTACTTC
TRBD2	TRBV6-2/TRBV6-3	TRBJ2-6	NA	CASSYFGGRARGANVLTF	TGTGCCAGCAGTTACTTCGGCGGGAGGGCCCGTGGGGCCAACGTCCTGACTTTC
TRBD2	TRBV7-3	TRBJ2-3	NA	CASRKGGGGATDTQYF	TGTGCCAGCAGAAAAGGGGGCGGGGGGGCAACAGATACGCAGTATTTT
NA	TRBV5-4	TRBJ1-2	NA	CASSREGGNGYTF	TGTGCCAGCAGCCGGGAGGGCGGGAATGGCTACACCTTC
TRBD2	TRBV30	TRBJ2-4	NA	CAWSVRGGLASPQYF	TGTGCCTGGAGTGTACGGGGGGGACTAGCGAGCCCTCAGTACTTC
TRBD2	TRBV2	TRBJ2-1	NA	CASIGLAGGNEQFF	TGTGCCAGCATAGGACTAGCGGGAGGCAATGAGCAGTTCTTC
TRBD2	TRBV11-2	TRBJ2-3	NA	CASSPRAGATDTQYF	TGTGCCAGCAGCCCCAGAGCGGGGGCCACAGATACGCAGTATTTT
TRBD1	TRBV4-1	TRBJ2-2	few	CASSQVQGSVRTGELFF	TGCGCCAGCAGCCAGGTACAGGGGAGCGTCCGGACCGGGGAGCTGTTTTTT
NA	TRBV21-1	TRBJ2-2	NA	CASSKGRLAGGLDTGELFF	TGTGCCAGCAGCAAAGGAAGGCTAGCGGGGGGCCTCGACACCGGGGAGCTGTTTTTT
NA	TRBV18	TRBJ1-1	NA	CASSPSGGLTEAFF	TGTGCCAGCTCACCATCCGGGGGGCTGACTGAAGCTTTCTTT
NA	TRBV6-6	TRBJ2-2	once	CASSSRNTGELFF	TGTGCCAGCAGTAGCCGGAACACCGGGGAGCTGTTTTTT